This T cell receptor beta chain was identified in a study of blood T cell repertoires in COVID-19. Looking at the study overall: COVID-19 samples, acute and convalescent, were from the United States, Italy and Spain. T cells, B-cell-depleted T cells, or PBMCs provided the cDNA or gDNA that served as material.

Original handling: Reference gene primer amplification gave nucleated cell count estimates. Here immunoSEQ multiplex PCR was the method, and the copy in TCRdb shows in-frame clones only, minus some. That table is the source of V, J and clone size, and D and trimming were worked out from the DNA. Of 150,000 to 200,000 clones in the sample, approximately 84% are singletons; the top ten hold about 1%. Sample: peripheral blood. This sequence originates from a man aged 35 to 55 with acute or convalescent COVID-19.

CDR3 sequence reads: CASSPRQGGMNTEAFF. CDR3 nucleotide sequence: TGCGCCAGCAGCCCCAGACAGGGCGGGATGAACACTGAAGCTTTCTTT. This chain connects TRBV5-1 to TRBJ1-1; TRBD1 aligns across 7 bases. Germline values: CDR1 SGHRS, CDR2 YFSETQ. Trimming removed 4 bases from V and 0 bases from J; junction bases left unmatched: 9. The CDR3 contains 16 residues.